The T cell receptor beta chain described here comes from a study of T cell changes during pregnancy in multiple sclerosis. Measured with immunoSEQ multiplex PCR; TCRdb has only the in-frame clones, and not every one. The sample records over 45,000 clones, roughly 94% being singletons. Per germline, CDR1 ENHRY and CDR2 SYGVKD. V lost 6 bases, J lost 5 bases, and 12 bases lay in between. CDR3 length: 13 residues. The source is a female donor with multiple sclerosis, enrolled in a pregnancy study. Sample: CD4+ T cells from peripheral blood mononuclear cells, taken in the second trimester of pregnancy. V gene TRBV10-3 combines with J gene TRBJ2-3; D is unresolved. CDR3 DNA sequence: TGTGCCATCAGAATGACACAGCAAGATACGCAGTATTTT. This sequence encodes CAIRMTQQDTQYF.